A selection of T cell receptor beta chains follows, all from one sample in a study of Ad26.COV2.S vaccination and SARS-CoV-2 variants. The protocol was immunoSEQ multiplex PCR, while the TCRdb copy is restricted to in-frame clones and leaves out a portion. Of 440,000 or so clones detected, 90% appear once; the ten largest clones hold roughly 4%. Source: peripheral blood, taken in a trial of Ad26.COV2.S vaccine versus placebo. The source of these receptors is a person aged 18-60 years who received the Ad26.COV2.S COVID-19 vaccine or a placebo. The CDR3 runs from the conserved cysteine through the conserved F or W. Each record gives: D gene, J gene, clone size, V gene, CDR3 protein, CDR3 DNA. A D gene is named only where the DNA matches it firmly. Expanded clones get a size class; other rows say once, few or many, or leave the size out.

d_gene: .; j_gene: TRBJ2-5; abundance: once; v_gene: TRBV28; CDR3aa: CASSRTAQETQYF; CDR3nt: TGTGCCAGCAGTAGGACAGCACAAGAGACCCAGTACTTC
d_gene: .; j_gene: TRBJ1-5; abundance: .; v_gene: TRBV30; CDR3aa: CAWSVPGGSNQPQHF; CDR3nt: TGTGCCTGGAGTGTACCGGGGGGTAGCAATCAGCCCCAGCATTTT
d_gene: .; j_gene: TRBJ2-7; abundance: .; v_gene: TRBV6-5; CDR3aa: CASTRFLGGSYEQYF; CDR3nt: TGTGCCAGCACGCGGTTCCTAGGCGGCTCCTACGAGCAGTACTTC
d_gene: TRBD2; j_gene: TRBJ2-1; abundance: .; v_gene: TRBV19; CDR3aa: CASSPGLAGGGEQFF; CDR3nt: TGTGCCAGTAGCCCTGGACTAGCGGGAGGGGGTGAGCAGTTCTTC
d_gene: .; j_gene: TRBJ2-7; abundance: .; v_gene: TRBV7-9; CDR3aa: CASSTHRAWEQYF; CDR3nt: TGTGCCAGCAGCACCCACAGGGCTTGGGAGCAGTACTTC
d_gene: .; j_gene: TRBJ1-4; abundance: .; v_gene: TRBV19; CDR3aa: CASSPVPTNEKLFF; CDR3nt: TGTGCCAGTAGTCCTGTTCCAACTAATGAAAAACTGTTTTTT
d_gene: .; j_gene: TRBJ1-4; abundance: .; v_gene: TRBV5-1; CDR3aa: CASRPGPVGATNEKLFF; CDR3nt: TGCGCCAGCAGACCCGGACCGGTCGGTGCAACTAATGAAAAACTGTTTTTT
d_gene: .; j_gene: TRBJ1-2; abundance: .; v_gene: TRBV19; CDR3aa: CASSEDRFNYGYTF; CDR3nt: TGTGCCAGTAGTGAAGACAGGTTTAACTATGGCTACACCTTC
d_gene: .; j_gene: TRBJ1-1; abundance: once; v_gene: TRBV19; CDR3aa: CASSWDSLNTEAFF; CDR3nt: TGTGCCAGTAGTTGGGACTCTCTGAACACTGAAGCTTTCTTT
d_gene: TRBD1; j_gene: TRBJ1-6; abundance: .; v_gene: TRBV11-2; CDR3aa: CASSSGQGNSPLHF; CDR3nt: TGTGCCAGCAGCAGCGGACAGGGCAATTCACCCCTCCACTTT
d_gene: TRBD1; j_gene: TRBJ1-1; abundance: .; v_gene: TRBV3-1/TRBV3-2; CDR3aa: CASSRAGGAQAFF; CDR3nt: TGTGCCAGCAGTCGGGCAGGGGGTGCTCAAGCTTTCTTT
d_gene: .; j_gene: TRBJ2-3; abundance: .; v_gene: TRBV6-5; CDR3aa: CASSYRGTSPDTQYF; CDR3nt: TGTGCCAGCAGTTACCGCGGGACTTCCCCAGATACGCAGTATTTT
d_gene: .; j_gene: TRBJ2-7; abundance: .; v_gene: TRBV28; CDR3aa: CASSPQGSRSSYEQYF; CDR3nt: TGTGCCAGCAGTCCCCAGGGTTCCCGAAGCTCCTACGAGCAGTACTTC
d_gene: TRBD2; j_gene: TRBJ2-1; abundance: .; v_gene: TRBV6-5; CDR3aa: CASSYRVAGSHEQFF; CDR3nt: TGTGCCAGCAGTTACCGGGTAGCGGGGTCCCATGAGCAGTTCTTC
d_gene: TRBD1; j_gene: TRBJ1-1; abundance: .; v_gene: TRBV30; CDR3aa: CAWSVGQGLMAFF; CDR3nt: TGTGCCTGGAGTGTAGGACAGGGACTCATGGCTTTCTTT
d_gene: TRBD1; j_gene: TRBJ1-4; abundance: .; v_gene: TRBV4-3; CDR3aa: CASSREGTGDEKLFF; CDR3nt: TGCGCCAGCAGCCGAGAGGGGACAGGGGATGAAAAACTGTTTTTT
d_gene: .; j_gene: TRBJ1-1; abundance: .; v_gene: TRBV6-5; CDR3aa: CASSLRQWNTEAFF; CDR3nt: TGTGCCAGCAGTTTAAGACAGTGGAACACTGAAGCTTTCTTT
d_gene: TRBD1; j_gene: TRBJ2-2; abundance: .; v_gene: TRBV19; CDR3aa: CASSTTGVRTGELFF; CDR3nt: TGTGCCAGTAGTACCACAGGGGTTCGGACCGGGGAGCTGTTTTTT
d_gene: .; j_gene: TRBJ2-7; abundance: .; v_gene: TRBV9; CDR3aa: CASSTSWDAEQYF; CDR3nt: TGTGCCAGCAGCACCTCCTGGGACGCCGAGCAGTACTTC
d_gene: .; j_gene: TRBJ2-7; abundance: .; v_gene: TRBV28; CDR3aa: CASSFLSGTDEQYF; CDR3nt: TGTGCCAGCAGTTTTTTGTCGGGGACGGACGAGCAGTACTTC
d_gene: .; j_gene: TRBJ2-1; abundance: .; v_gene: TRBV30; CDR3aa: CAWSVFQYNEQFF; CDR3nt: TGTGCCTGGAGTGTATTCCAATACAATGAGCAGTTCTTC
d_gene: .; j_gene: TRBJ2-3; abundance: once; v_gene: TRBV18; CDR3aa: CASSDQGGDTQYF; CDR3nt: TGTGCCAGCTCAGACCAGGGGGGAGATACGCAGTATTTT
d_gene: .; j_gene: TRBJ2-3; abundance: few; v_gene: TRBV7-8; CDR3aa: CASSLATGTDTQYF; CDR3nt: TGTGCCAGCAGCTTAGCGACTGGAACAGATACGCAGTATTTT